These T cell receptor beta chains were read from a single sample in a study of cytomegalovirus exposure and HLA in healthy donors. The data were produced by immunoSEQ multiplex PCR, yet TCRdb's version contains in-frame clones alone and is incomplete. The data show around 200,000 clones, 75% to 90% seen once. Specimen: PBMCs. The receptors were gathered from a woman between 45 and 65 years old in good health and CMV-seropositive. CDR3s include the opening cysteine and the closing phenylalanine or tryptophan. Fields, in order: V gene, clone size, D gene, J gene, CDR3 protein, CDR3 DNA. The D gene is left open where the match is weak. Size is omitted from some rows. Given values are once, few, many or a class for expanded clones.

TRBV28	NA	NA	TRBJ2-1	CAISGRASYNEQFF	TGTGCCATCTCGGGCAGGGCTTCCTACAATGAGCAGTTCTTC
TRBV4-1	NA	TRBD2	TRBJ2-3	CASSPLAGATDTQYF	TGCGCCAGCAGCCCCCTAGCGGGGGCCACAGATACGCAGTATTTT
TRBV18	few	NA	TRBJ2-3	CASSPPNGQPDTQYF	TGTGCCAGCTCACCACCGAATGGACAGCCAGATACGCAGTATTTT
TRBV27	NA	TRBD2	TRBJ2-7	CASRKSSGGLYEQYF	TGTGCCAGCAGGAAATCTAGCGGGGGCCTATACGAGCAGTACTTC
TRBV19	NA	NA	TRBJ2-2	CASSYREQNGELFF	TGTGCCAGTAGTTACAGGGAGCAAAACGGGGAGCTGTTTTTT
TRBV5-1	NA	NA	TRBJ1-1	CASSSRTKNTEAFF	TGTGCCAGCAGCTCTAGGACAAAGAACACTGAAGCTTTCTTT
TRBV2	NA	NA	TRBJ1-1	CASSEHFEAFF	TGTGCCAGCAGTGAACACTTTGAAGCTTTCTTT
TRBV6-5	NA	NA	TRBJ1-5	CAISESGDQPQHF	TGTGCCATCAGTGAGTCGGGAGATCAGCCCCAGCATTTT
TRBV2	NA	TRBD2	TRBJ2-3	CASSLRASGGGDTQYF	TGTGCCAGCAGCCTTAGGGCCAGCGGGGGCGGGGATACGCAGTATTTT
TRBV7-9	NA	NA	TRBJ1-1	CASSLVGTEMNTEAFF	TGTGCCAGCAGCTTAGTTGGAACAGAAATGAACACTGAAGCTTTCTTT
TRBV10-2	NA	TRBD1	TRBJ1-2	CASSDSTGTGDGYTF	TGCGCCAGCAGTGACTCCACCGGGACAGGGGACGGCTACACCTTC
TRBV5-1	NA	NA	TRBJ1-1	CASSQYTEAFF	TGTGCCAGCAGCCAGTACACTGAAGCTTTCTTT
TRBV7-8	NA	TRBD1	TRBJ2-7	CASSFDRGNYEQYF	TGTGCCAGCAGCTTCGACAGGGGAAACTACGAGCAGTACTTC
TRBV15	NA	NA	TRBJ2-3	CATSRGTSLTTDTQYF	TGTGCCACCAGCAGAGGAACTAGCCTAACCACAGATACGCAGTATTTT
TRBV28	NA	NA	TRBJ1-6	CASSFRAGTRNSPLHF	TGTGCCAGCAGTTTTCGGGCAGGGACTAGGAATTCACCCCTCCACTTT
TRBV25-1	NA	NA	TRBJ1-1	CASRQGIMNTEAFF	TGTGCCAGCAGGCAGGGGATCATGAACACTGAAGCTTTTTTT
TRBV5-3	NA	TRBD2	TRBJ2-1	CARSLGTSGGPSSYNEQFF	TGTGCCAGAAGCTTGGGGACTAGCGGGGGACCCAGCTCCTACAATGAGCAGTTCTTC
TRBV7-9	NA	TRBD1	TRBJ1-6	CASSLRTGRVDSPLHF	TGTGCCAGCAGCCTCAGGACAGGGAGGGTAGATTCACCCCTCCACTTT
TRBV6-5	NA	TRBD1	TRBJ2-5	CASSRLTGNQETQYF	TGTGCCAGCAGTCGATTGACAGGGAATCAAGAGACCCAGTACTTC
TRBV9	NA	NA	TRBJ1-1	CASSAPGTMNTEAFF	TGTGCCAGCAGTGCCCCCGGGACTATGAACACTGAAGCTTTCTTT
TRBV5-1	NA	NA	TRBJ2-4	CASSLGGVVDIQYF	TGCGCCAGCAGCTTGGGGGGGGTTGTAGACATTCAGTACTTC
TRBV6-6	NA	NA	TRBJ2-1	CASRPDSLTINEQFF	TGTGCCAGCAGACCGGACAGTCTAACGATCAATGAGCAGTTCTTC
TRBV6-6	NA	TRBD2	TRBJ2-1	CASSPPSGGADEQFF	TGTGCCAGCAGCCCTCCTAGCGGGGGGGCCGATGAGCAGTTCTTC
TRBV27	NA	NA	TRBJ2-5	CASSSPRLGQETQYF	TGTGCCAGCAGTTCGCCGAGGCTCGGTCAAGAGACCCAGTACTTC
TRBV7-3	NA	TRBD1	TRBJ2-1	CASSPRGGTGGSNEQFF	TGTGCCAGCAGCCCTAGGGGCGGGACAGGGGGATCCAATGAGCAGTTCTTC
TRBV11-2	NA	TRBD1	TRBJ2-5	CASSLETGVEQETQYF	TGTGCCAGCAGCTTAGAGACAGGGGTCGAACAAGAGACCCAGTACTTC
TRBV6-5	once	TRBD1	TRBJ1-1	CAGRGQSNTEAFF	TGTGCCGGAAGGGGACAGTCGAACACTGAAGCTTTCTTT
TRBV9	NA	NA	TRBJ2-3	CASSVDGGGSGRDTQYF	TGTGCCAGCAGCGTAGACGGCGGGGGCTCGGGAAGGGATACGCAGTATTTT